This TCR beta chain was recovered during a study of cytomegalovirus exposure and HLA in healthy donors. General study points: According to the study, about 180 TCR beta chains were cytomegalovirus-associated. Many donors shared some public TCRs, even though most TCR sequences were rare.

An approximately 120-subject validation cohort, separate from the approximately 690-subject first cohort, supplied the donors. With respect to this clone: The antigen is not known.

Only in-frame clones appear in the TCRdb table, and some are missing; sequencing was by immunoSEQ multiplex PCR. The sample comprises approximately 59,000 clones, 80% to 95% of which are singletons, and about 5.2% rests with the top ten. Germline CDR1 and CDR2: SGDLS and YYNGEE. The CDR3 spans 16 residues. J gave up 2 bases and V 3 bases, and 10 bases lay outside the gene matches. V is TRBV9 and J is TRBJ2-7, with TRBD1 matching 8 bases. Source material: PBMCs. The sequence was obtained from a young man in good health and CMV-seropositive. CDR3 DNA: TGTGCCAGCAGCGCGTCGGGACAGGTGGAAACCTACGAGCAGTACTTC. This gives the protein CASSASGQVETYEQYF.